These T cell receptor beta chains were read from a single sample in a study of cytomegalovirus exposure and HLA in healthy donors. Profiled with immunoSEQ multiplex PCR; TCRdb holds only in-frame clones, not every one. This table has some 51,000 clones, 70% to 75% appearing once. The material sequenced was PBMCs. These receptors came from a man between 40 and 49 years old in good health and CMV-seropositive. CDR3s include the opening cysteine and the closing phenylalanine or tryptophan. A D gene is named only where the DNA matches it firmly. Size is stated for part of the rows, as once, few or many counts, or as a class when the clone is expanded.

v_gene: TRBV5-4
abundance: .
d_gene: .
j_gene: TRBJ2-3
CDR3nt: TGTGCCAGCAGCCTTGAGCCCGCCGGAGATACGCAGTATTTT
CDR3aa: CASSLEPAGDTQYF

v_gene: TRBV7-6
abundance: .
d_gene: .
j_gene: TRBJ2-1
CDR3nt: TGTGCCAGCAGCCGGGGGAACAATGAGCAGTTCTTC
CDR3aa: CASSRGNNEQFF

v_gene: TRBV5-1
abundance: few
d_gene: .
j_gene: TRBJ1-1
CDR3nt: TGCGCCAGCAGCTTGGGGGGCGAGAGCACTGAAGCTTTCTTT
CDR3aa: CASSLGGESTEAFF

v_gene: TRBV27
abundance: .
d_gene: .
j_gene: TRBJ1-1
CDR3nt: TGTGCCAGCACGGGTGGTGGGTTAGGCACTGAAGCTTTCTTT
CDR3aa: CASTGGGLGTEAFF

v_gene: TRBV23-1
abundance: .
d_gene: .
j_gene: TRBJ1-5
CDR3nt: TGCGCCAGCCCCCAAGAAGGGGTTCACAATCAGCCCCAGCATTTT
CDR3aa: CASPQEGVHNQPQHF

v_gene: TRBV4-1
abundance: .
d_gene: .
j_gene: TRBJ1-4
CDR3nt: TGCGCCAGCAGCTTTCAGGCAACTAATGAAAAACTGTTTTTT
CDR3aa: CASSFQATNEKLFF

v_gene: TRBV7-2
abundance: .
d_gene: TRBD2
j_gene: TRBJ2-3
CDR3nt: TGTGCCAGCAGCTCCCGACTAGCGGTGGCAGATACGCAGTATTTT
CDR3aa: CASSSRLAVADTQYF

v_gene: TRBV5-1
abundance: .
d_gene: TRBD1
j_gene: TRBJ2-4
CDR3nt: TGCGCCAGCAGCCCCGACACGGGACAGCAAAACATTCAGTACTTC
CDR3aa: CASSPDTGQQNIQYF

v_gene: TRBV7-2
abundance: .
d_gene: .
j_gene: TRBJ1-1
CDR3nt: TGTGCAAGCGTCAGGGTTTATCGGGACACTGAAGCTTTCTTT
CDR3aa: CASVRVYRDTEAFF

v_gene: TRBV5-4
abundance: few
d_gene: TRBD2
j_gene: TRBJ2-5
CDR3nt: TGTGCCAGCAGCCCTCTCTTGGCGGGGGGGCCGCGGGAGACCCAGTACTTC
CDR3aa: CASSPLLAGGPRETQYF

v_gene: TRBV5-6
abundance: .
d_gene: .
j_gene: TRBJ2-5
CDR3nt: TGTGCCAGCAGCAACAGGGACCCACAAGAGACCCAGTACTTC
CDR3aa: CASSNRDPQETQYF

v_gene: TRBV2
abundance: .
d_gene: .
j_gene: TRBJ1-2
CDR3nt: TGTGCCAGCCATCGGACCGTAGGGGTCTATGGCTACACCTTC
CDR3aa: CASHRTVGVYGYTF

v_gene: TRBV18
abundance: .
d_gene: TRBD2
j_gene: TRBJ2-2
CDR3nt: TGTGCCAGCTCAGCCAGCGGGGCAGGCACCGGGGAGCTGTTTTTT
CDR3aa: CASSASGAGTGELFF

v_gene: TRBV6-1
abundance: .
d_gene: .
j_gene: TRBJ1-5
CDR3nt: TGTGCCAGCAGTGACAGTCAGTATCAGCCCCAGCATTTT
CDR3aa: CASSDSQYQPQHF

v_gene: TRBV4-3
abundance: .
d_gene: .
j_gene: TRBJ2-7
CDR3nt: TGCGCCAGCAGCCAAGACAGCCCGGGTCCCTACGAGCAGTACTTC
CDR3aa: CASSQDSPGPYEQYF

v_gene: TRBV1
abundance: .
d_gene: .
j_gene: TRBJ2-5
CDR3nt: TGCACCAGCAGCCAAACCCCGGAAGCGGGGGGGCTGGTGACCCAGTACTTC
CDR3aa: CTSSQTPEAGGLVTQYF

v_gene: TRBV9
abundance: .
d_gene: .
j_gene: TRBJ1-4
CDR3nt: TGTGCCAGCAGCGCATCACAGGGTTATGGGAATGAAAAACTGTTTTTT
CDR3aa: CASSASQGYGNEKLFF

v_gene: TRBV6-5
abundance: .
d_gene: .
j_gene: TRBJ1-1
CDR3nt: TGTGCCAGCACCAACCAGGGCCTTGGCACTGAAGCTTTCTTT
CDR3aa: CASTNQGLGTEAFF

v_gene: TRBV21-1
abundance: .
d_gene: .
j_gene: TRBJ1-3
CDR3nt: TGTGCCAGCAGCGCAGACAGGGTTCACGGTGGAAACACCATATATTTT
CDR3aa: CASSADRVHGGNTIYF

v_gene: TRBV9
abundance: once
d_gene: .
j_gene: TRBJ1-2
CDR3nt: TGTGCCAGCAGCGTAGTTTTAGGTCGGGGTGGCTACACCTTC
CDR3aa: CASSVVLGRGGYTF

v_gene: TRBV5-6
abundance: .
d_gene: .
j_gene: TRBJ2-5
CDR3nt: TGTGCCAGCAGCGTGGGACTCGAAGAGACCCAGTACTTC
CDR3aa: CASSVGLEETQYF

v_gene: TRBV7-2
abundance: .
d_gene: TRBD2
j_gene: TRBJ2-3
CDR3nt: TGTGCCAGCACCTCCGGACTAGCGGGGACAAATACGCAGTATTTT
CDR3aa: CASTSGLAGTNTQYF

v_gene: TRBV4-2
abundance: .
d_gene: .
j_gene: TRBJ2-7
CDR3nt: TGTGCCAGCAGCCAAGATAGTAGCCTTAGCTCCTACGAGCAGTACTTC
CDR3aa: CASSQDSSLSSYEQYF

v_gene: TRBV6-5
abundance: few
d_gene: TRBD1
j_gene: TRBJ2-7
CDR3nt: TGTGCCAGCAGTTACTACGGACAGGGCGAGCAGTACTTC
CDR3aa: CASSYYGQGEQYF

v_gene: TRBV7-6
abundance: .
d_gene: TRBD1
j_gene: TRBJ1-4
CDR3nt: TGTGCCAGCAGCATGAGACAGGGCTTTAATGAAAAACTGTTTTTT
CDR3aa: CASSMRQGFNEKLFF

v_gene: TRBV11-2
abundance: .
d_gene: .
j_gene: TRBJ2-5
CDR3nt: TGTGCCAGCGAGCGGACTCAAGAGACCCAGTACTTC
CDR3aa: CASERTQETQYF